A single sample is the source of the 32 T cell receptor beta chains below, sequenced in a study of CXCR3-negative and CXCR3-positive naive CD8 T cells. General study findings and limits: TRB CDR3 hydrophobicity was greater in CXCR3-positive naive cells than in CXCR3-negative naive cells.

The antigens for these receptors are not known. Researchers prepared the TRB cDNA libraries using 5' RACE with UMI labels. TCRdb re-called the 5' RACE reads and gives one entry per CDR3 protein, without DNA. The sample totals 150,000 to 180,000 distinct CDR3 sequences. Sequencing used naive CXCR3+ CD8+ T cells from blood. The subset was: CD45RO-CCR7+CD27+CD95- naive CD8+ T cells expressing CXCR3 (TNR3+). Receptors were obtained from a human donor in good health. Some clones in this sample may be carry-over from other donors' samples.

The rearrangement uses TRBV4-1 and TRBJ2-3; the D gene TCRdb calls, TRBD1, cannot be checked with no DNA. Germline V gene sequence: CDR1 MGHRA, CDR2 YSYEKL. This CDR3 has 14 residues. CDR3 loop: CASRGQDNTDTQYF.

The CDR3 region is CASSSTGASSYNSPLHF. This chain connects TRBV7-9 to TRBJ1-6; the TCRdb D gene call, TRBD1, has no DNA to confirm it. The CDR3 loop spans 17 amino acids. Germline V CDR1 and CDR2: SEHNR, FQNEAQ (reference sequence).

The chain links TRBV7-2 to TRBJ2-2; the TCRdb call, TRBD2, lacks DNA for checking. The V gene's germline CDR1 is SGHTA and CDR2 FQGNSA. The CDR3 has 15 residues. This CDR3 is CASSLSAGAPGELFF.

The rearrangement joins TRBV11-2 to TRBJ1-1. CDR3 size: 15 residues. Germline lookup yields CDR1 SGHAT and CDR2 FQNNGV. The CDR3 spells CASSSRGEGNTEAFF.

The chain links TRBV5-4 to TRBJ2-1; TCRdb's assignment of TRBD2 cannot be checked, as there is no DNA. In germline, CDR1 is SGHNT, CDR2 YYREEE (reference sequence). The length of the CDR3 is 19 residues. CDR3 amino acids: CASSRPLLAGGPLGNEQFF.

CDR3 in amino acids: CASSSSGTSTETQYF. The chain carries TRBV7-3 and TRBJ2-5; absent DNA, TCRdb's TRBD2 call cannot be checked. The CDR3 covers 15 residues. CDR1 and CDR2 from the germline V gene are SGHTA and FQGTGA.

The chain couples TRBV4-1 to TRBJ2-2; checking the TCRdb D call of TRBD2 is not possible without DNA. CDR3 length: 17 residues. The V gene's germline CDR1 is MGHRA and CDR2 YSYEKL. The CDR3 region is CASSPELQLASTGELFF.

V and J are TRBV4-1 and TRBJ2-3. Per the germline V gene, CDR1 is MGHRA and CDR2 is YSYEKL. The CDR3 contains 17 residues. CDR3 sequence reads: CASSQGRSGREHNTQYF.

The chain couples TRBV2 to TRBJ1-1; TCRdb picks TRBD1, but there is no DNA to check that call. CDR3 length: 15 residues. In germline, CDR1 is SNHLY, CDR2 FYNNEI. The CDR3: CASSEVGTGHREAFF.

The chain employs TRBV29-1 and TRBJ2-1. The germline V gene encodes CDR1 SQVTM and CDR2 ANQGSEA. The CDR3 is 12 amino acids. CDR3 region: CSVQQASNEQFF.

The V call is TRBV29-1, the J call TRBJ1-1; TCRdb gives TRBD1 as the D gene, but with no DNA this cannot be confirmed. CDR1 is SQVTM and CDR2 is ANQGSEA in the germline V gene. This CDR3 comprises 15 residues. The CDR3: CSVESGTGPNTEAFF.

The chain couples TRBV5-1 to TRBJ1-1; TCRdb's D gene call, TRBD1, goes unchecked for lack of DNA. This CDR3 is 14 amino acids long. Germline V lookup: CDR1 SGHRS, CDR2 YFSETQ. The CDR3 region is CASTLGGPNTEAFF.

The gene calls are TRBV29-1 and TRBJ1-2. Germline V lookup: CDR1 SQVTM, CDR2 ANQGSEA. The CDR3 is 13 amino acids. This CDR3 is CSALFGRDYGYTF.

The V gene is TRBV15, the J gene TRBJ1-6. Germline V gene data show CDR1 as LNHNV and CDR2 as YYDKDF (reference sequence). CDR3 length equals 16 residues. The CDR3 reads CATSRDRGAHNSPLHF.

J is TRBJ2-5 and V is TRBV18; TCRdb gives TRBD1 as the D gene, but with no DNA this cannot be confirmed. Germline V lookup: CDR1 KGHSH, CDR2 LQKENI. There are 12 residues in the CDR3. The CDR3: CASSPAGETQYF.

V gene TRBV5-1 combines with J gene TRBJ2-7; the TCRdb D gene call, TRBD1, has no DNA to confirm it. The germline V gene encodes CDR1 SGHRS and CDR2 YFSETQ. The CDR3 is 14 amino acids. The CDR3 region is CASSFGQGEYEQYF. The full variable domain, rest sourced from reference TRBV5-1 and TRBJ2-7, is KAGVTQTPRYLIKTRGQQVTLSCSPISGHRSVSWYQQTPGQGLQFLFEYFSETQRNKGNFPGRFSGRQFSNSRSEMNVSTLELGDSALYLCASSFGQGEYEQYFGPGTRLTVT.

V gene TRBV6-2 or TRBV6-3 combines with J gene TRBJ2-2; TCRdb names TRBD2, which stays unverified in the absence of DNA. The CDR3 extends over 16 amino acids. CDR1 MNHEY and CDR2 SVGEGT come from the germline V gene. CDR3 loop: CASRYPTGGIAGELFF.

CDR3 sequence reads: CASSAASGSYEQYF. This rearrangement joins TRBV5-1 to TRBJ2-7; TCRdb reports TRBD2, a call that lacks DNA to check it against. Germline V gene sequence: CDR1 SGHRS, CDR2 YFSETQ. The CDR3 has 14 residues.

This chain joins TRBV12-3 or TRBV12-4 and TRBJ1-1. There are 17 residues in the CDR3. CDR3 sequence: CASSLSRLKGMNTEAFF.

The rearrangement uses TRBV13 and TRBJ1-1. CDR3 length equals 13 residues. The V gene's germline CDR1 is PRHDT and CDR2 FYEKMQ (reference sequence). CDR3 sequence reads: CASSRRQNTEAFF. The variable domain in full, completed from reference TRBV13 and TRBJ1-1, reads AAGVIQSPRHLIKEKRETATLKCYPIPRHDTVYWYQQGPGQDPQFLISFYEKMQSDKGSIPDRFSAQQFSDYHSELNMSSLELGDSALYFCASSRRQNTEAFFGQGTRLTVV.

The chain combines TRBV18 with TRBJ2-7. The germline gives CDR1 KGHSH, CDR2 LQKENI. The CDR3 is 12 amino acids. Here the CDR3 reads CASSPGDEEQYF.

The CDR3 spells CASSLDSYSDQPQHF. The V gene is TRBV5-5, the J gene TRBJ1-5. Germline V gene sequence: CDR1 SGHKS, CDR2 YYEKEE (reference sequence). There are 15 residues in the CDR3.

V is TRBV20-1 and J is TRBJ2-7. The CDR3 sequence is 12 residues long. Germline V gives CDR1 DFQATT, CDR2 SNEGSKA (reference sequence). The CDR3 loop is CSARELTYEQYF.

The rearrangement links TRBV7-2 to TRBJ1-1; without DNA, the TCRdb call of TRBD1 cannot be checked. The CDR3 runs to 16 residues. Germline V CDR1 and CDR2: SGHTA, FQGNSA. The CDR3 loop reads CASSLPRSMDRSEAFF.

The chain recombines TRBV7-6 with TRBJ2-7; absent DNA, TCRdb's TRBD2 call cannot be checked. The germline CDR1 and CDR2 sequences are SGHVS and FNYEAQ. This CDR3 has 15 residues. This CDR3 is CASSLASGGPYEQYF.

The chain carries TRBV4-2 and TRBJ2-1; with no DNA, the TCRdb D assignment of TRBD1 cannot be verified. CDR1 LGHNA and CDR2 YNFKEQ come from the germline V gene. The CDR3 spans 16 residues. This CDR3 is CASSQFGQGSYNEQFF.

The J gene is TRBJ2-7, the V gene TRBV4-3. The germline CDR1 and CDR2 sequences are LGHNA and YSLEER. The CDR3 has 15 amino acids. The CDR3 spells CASSQELAGWYEQYF.

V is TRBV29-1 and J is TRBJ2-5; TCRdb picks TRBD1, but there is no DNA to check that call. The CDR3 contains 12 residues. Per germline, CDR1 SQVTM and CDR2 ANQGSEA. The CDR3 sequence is CSGGDSQETQYF.

The CDR3 region is CASSPREGYEQYF. The chain joins TRBV28 to TRBJ2-7. The CDR3 runs 13 residues. Germline CDR1 MDHEN, CDR2 SYDVKM.

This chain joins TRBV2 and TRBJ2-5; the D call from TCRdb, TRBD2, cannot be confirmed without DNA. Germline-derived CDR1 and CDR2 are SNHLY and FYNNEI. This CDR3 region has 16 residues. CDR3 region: CASSEEGGGTQETQYF.

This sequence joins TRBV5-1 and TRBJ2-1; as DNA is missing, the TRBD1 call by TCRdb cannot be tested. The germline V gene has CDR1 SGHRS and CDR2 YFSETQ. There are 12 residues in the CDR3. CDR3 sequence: CASSFEDIEQFF.

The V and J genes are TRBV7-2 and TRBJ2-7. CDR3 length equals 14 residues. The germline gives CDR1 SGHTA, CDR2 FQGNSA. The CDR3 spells CASSLEWGQYEQYF. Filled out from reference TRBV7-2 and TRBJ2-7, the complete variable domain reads GAGVSQSPSNKVTEKGKDVELRCDPISGHTALYWYRQSLGQGLEFLIYFQGNSAPDKSGLPSDRFSAERTGGSVSTLTIQRTQQEDSAVYLCASSLEWGQYEQYFGPGTRLTVT.